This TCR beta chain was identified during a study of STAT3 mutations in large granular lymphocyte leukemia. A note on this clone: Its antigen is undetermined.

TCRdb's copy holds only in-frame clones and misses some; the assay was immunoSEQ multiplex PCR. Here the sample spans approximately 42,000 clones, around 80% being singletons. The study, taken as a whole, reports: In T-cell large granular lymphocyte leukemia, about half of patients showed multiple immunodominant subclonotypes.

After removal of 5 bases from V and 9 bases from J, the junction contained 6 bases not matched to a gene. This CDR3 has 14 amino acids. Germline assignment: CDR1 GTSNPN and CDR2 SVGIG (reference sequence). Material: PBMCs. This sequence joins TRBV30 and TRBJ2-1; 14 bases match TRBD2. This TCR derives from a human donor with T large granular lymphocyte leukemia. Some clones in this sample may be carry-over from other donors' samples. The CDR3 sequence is CAWGTGLAGAEQFF. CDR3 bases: TGTGCCTGGGGAACGGGACTAGCGGGGGCTGAGCAGTTCTTC.